Listed here is a single TCR beta chain. Its antigen is unknown. The CDR3 runs 14 residues. CDR1 SGHVS and CDR2 FQNEAQ come from the germline V gene. Trimming pared 5 bases from V and 1 base from J, leaving 11 bases between. This sample was included in a study of cytomegalovirus exposure and HLA in healthy donors. Study-level findings and limits: There were a few CMV-associated chains whose specificity for CMV antigens was confirmed in vitro. Most TCR sequences were seen very rarely across donors, but some public TCRs occurred in many. The investigators catalogued some 150 TCR beta chains as cytomegalovirus-associated.

Profiled with immunoSEQ multiplex PCR; TCRdb holds only in-frame clones, not every one. The data contain about 73,000 clones, 85% to 95% of them singletons. This receptor was obtained from a man between 18 and 35 years old in good health and CMV-seronegative. Material: PBMCs. This chain links TRBV7-8 with TRBJ1-1; D remains unclear. The CDR3 nucleotides read TGTGCCAGCAGCCCCCCCGGAGGGAACACTGAAGCTTTCTTT. It specifies CASSPPGGNTEAFF.